These 27 T cell receptor beta chains share one sample of origin, sequenced in a study of cytomegalovirus exposure and HLA in healthy donors. The primer mix had 60 Vbeta and 13 Jbeta primers. The method was immunoSEQ multiplex PCR; TCRdb's version includes in-frame clones alone and lacks a portion of them. The sample has under 250,000 clones, roughly 85% seen once. The sequenced material came from PBMCs. The source is a male donor in good health and CMV-seronegative.

The V gene is TRBV5-1, the J gene TRBJ2-2, with 9 bases matching TRBD2. The V gene end was trimmed by 6 bases and the J gene end by 3 bases; junction bases not matched to a gene: 9. CDR3 length: 16 amino acids. Germline CDR1 and CDR2: SGHRS and YFSETQ. The CDR3 DNA is TGCGCCAGCACCCCCTCGATAGCGGGGGACACCGGGGAGCTGTTTTTT. This encodes CASTPSIAGDTGELFF.

This clone came up once. This chain connects TRBV18 to TRBJ2-5; TRBD1 matches at 9 bases. This CDR3 is 13 amino acids long. V was clipped by 6 bases and J by 4 bases; unmatched bases: 3. The germline V gene has CDR1 KGHSH and CDR2 LQKENI. The CDR3 DNA sequence: TGTGCCAGCTCCCCGGACAGGGGAGAGACCCAGTACTTC. Translating gives CASSPDRGETQYF.

The V gene is TRBV7-3, the J gene TRBJ2-2; TRBD1 is a possible D gene (5 bases). From germline, CDR1 is SGHTA and CDR2 FQGTGA. This CDR3 contains 20 residues. V gave up 0 bases and J gave up 4 bases, with 24 bases separating them. DNA of the CDR3: TGTGCCAGCAGCTTAACGTTCCTGCACAGGAATTATTTAGCCACCGGGGAGCTGTTTTTT. This codes for CASSLTFLHRNYLATGELFF.

This clone was detected only a few times. V usage is TRBV30 and J usage is TRBJ1-1, with D perhaps matching TRBD1 (5 bases). Per the germline V gene, CDR1 is GTSNPN and CDR2 is SVGIG (reference sequence). V was trimmed by 1 base and J by 6 bases, leaving 15 bases between them. This CDR3 has 14 amino acids. CDR3 amino acids: CAWSGRGGGAEAFF. The CDR3 nucleotides are TGTGCCTGGAGTGGGAGGGGCGGGGGGGCTGAAGCTTTCTTT.

V gene TRBV5-4 combines with J gene TRBJ2-2; 8 bases map to TRBD2. V shed 5 bases, J shed 4 bases, and the junction held 7 bases outside the gene matches. The CDR3 runs 15 residues. Germline V gives CDR1 SGHNT, CDR2 YYREEE (reference sequence). The CDR3 DNA sequence: TGTGCCAGCAGACTAGCGGAGAGAGGCACCGGGGAGCTGTTTTTT. It specifies CASRLAERGTGELFF.

The chain has TRBV27 and TRBJ1-1; the D gene is possibly TRBD1 (5 bases). The length of the CDR3 is 13 residues. CDR1 is MNHEY and CDR2 is SMNVEV in the germline V gene (reference sequence). Between the trimmed V and J ends, which lost 3 bases and 4 bases, there was a span of 9 bases. The CDR3 coding sequence is TGTGCCAGCAGTTTGTCAGGGTTCACTGAAGCTTTCTTT. It is translated as CASSLSGFTEAFF.

The gene calls are TRBV28 and TRBJ2-7; no reliable D call. V dropped 4 bases and J dropped 0 bases, with 16 bases sitting between them. Germline values: CDR1 MDHEN, CDR2 SYDVKM. The CDR3 runs 16 residues. CDR3 sequence: CASSSPVARSSYEQYF. CDR3 bases: TGTGCCAGCAGTTCCCCGGTGGCGAGGAGCTCCTACGAGCAGTACTTC.

The CDR3 DNA reads as TGTGCCAGCAGCCTTTTCGCAGGGTTTTGGAACACCGGGGAGCTGTTTTTT. This encodes CASSLFAGFWNTGELFF. The gene calls are TRBV5-6 and TRBJ2-2, with a weak D call TRBD1 (5 bases). This CDR3 has 17 amino acids. Trimming stripped 4 bases from V and 1 base from J, with 17 bases between. The germline gives CDR1 SGHDT, CDR2 YYEEEE.

The chain combines TRBV7-3 with TRBJ2-1, with TRBD2 matching over 12 bases. This CDR3 has 22 residues. V was pared by 5 bases and J by 3 bases, with 23 bases of the junction left unmatched. CDR1 SGHTA and CDR2 FQGTGA come from the germline V gene. This CDR3 reads CASSPGPASGRAITTDYNEQFF. The DNA of the CDR3 is TGTGCCAGCAGCCCCGGACCGGCTAGCGGGAGGGCTATAACGACCGACTACAATGAGCAGTTCTTC.

The chain carries TRBV28 and TRBJ1-4, with 7 bases that match TRBD1. This CDR3 is 13 amino acids long. Germline V gene sequence: CDR1 MDHEN, CDR2 SYDVKM. J was trimmed by 4 bases and V by 7 bases; bases with no gene match: 3. CDR3 nucleotides: TGTGCCAGCAAGGACAGGCTTAATGAAAAACTGTTTTTT. Its translation: CASKDRLNEKLFF.

The chain links TRBV6-6 to TRBJ1-3, with D hard to call. The CDR3 has 15 residues. In germline, CDR1 is MNHNY, CDR2 SVGAGI (reference sequence). Trimming took 2 bases from V and 0 from J, leaving 8 bases between them. CDR3 sequence: CASSYETSSGNTIYF. In DNA form, the CDR3 reads TGTGCCAGCAGTTACGAGACAAGCTCTGGAAACACCATATATTTT.

V gene TRBV25-1 combines with J gene TRBJ1-4; 7 bases are shared with TRBD1. The CDR3 has 15 residues. After removal of 1 base from V and 8 bases from J, the junction contained 7 bases not matched to a gene. Germline values: CDR1 MGHDK, CDR2 SYGVNS. The CDR3 here is CASSESGQGGEKLFF. CDR3 DNA sequence: TGTGCCAGCAGTGAATCGGGCCAGGGGGGCGAAAAACTGTTTTTT.

A few counts support this clone. The chain combines TRBV27 with TRBJ2-1; no clear D gene. The CDR3 contains 11 residues. V was shortened by 7 bases and J by 6 bases, with 7 bases between the two germline ends. From germline, CDR1 is MNHEY and CDR2 SMNVEV (reference sequence). The CDR3, as DNA: TGTGCCAGCACCCTAGGCAATGAGCAGTTCTTC. Translating gives CASTLGNEQFF.

The V gene is TRBV7-2, the J gene TRBJ2-3; TRBD2 might be the D (6 bases). Germline CDR1 reads SGHTA; CDR2 reads FQGNSA. The CDR3 spans 12 residues. The germline V and J ends were trimmed by 7 bases and 1 base, with 6 bases remaining between them. The chain's CDR3 is CASKRGTDTQYF. DNA for the CDR3: TGTGCCAGCAAGCGGGGCACAGATACGCAGTATTTT.

This chain uses TRBV28 with TRBJ2-7; maybe TRBD2 (5 bases). Germline V CDR1 and CDR2: MDHEN, SYDVKM. This CDR3 comprises 13 residues. The V and J ends lost 3 bases and 1 base respectively, with 7 bases between them. CDR3 bases: TGTGCCAGCAGTTTGGAGGTTTCCTACGAGCAGTACTTC. It codes for CASSLEVSYEQYF.

The chain couples TRBV7-3 to TRBJ2-1, with D possibly matching TRBD1 (6 bases). The CDR3 sequence is 15 residues long. Germline loops: CDR1 SGHTA, CDR2 FQGTGA. V dropped 4 bases and J dropped 3 bases, with 13 bases sitting between them. As DNA, the CDR3 is TGTGCCAGCAGCTCAAGAGGACAGAACTACAATGAGCAGTTCTTC. As protein: CASSSRGQNYNEQFF.

This clone was detected a few times. The chain is built from TRBV5-1 and TRBJ2-2; 8 bases match TRBD2. Germline CDR1 SGHRS, CDR2 YFSETQ. The trim removed 4 bases at V and 4 bases at J, leaving 12 bases unmatched. The CDR3 is 17 residues long. The CDR3 nucleotides are TGCGCCAGCAGCCCCATAGGCCTAGCGGGTGGCACCGGGGAGCTGTTTTTT. Translating gives CASSPIGLAGGTGELFF.

The V and J genes are TRBV30 and TRBJ1-2; TRBD1 is a possible D gene (6 bases). V lost 1 base and J 5 bases, leaving 17 bases between the germline ends. The CDR3 is 15 residues long. Germline V gene sequence: CDR1 GTSNPN, CDR2 SVGIG (reference sequence). CDR3 DNA sequence: TGTGCCTGGAGTGCCGGGGGGCAACCTCATTATGGCTACACCTTC. Translating gives CAWSAGGQPHYGYTF.

This clone was seen just once. This sequence joins TRBV7-2 and TRBJ1-1; 9 bases align to TRBD1. CDR3 length: 15 amino acids. CDR1 is SGHTA, CDR2 FQGNSA, per germline. V shed 5 bases, J shed 3 bases, and the junction held 7 bases outside the gene matches. CDR3: CASSAYTGGDTEAFF. In DNA, the CDR3 is TGTGCCAGCAGCGCATATACAGGGGGCGACACTGAAGCTTTCTTT.

This clone was seen a single time. The rearrangement links TRBV27 to TRBJ2-1, with TRBD1 matching 7 bases. The V gene's germline CDR1 is MNHEY and CDR2 SMNVEV (reference sequence). CDR3 length equals 15 residues. After removal of 3 bases from V and 4 bases from J, the junction contained 6 bases not matched to a gene. The CDR3 loop is CASSFSSDRYNEQFF. The CDR3 region has the DNA TGTGCCAGCAGTTTCTCCTCGGACAGGTACAATGAGCAGTTCTTC.

The chain combines TRBV6-7 with TRBJ2-1, with D tentatively TRBD2 (7 bases). TRBV6-7 is designated an ORF whose function remains uncertain. Trimming took 3 bases from V and 3 from J, leaving 12 bases between them. The CDR3 is made up of 15 amino acids. CDR3 residues: CASSYRRGHYNEQFF. CDR3 bases: TGTGCCAGCAGTTATAGGCGGGGGCACTACAATGAGCAGTTCTTC.

Remarks on this clone: The identical CDR3 is also encoded by other nucleotide sequences in the sample. This chain connects TRBV7-2 to TRBJ2-5; 7 positions match TRBD1. Germline CDR1 is SGHTA and CDR2 is FQGNSA. Trimming removed 4 bases from V and 5 bases from J; junction bases left unmatched: 4. This CDR3 region has 13 residues. The CDR3 DNA sequence: TGTGCCAGCAGCTCGACAGGGCGCGAGACCCAGTACTTC. This codes for CASSSTGRETQYF.

The table lists this clone with a few counts. The chain combines TRBV6-5 with TRBJ2-1, with 12 bases lining up with TRBD2. The V gene end was trimmed by 2 bases and the J gene end by 3 bases; junction bases not matched to a gene: 2. There are 16 residues in the CDR3. Germline V gives CDR1 MNHEY, CDR2 SVGAGI. DNA of the CDR3: TGTGCCAGCAGTTACCCTAGCGGGGGGGACTACAATGAGCAGTTCTTC. Amino acids: CASSYPSGGDYNEQFF.

The count of this clone is one. The rearrangement uses TRBV5-1 and TRBJ2-3, with 7 bases that match TRBD2. This CDR3 contains 17 residues. V shed 0 bases and J 1 base; nucleotides not matched to a gene: 8. Germline loops: CDR1 SGHRS, CDR2 YFSETQ. For the CDR3, the DNA is TGCGCCAGCAGCTTGGCCGGGCTGGCGGGGGGCACAGATACGCAGTATTTT. This gives the protein CASSLAGLAGGTDTQYF.

This clone was recorded once. The chain joins TRBV7-9 to TRBJ2-5; 8 nucleotides line up with TRBD2. V shed 5 bases and J 2 bases; nucleotides not matched to a gene: 13. CDR3 size: 17 residues. Germline assignment: CDR1 SEHNR and CDR2 FQNEAQ (reference sequence). The CDR3 DNA reads TGTGCCAGCAGCCTAGGGGGGCTAGCGGGTCGGCAAGAGACCCAGTACTTC. This codes for CASSLGGLAGRQETQYF. Filled out from reference TRBV7-9 and TRBJ2-5, the complete variable domain reads DTGVSQNPRHKITKRGQNVTFRCDPISEHNRLYWYRQTLGQGPEFLTYFQNEAQLEKSRLLSDRFSAERPKGSFSTLEIQRTEQGDSAMYLCASSLGGLAGRQETQYFGPGTRLLVL.

About this clone: The sample carries other DNA sequences with the same CDR3. The V gene is TRBV29-1, the J gene TRBJ2-5; TRBD2 might be the D (5 bases). Per the germline V gene, CDR1 is SQVTM and CDR2 is ANQGSEA. The CDR3 totals 13 residues. Trimming took off 3 bases at V and 5 bases at J, with 13 bases between the two ends. The CDR3 sequence is CSVDFLAWETQYF. As DNA, the CDR3 is TGCAGCGTTGATTTCCTAGCCTGGGAGACCCAGTACTTC.

This chain uses TRBV5-1 with TRBJ1-1, with D possibly being TRBD1 (6 bases). Germline V CDR1 and CDR2: SGHRS, YFSETQ. Deletions cut 0 bases from V and 7 bases from J, with 13 bases between. This CDR3 is 14 amino acids long. CDR3 sequence: CASSLGGGAYEAFF. DNA of the CDR3: TGCGCCAGCAGCTTGGGAGGGGGAGCCTATGAAGCTTTCTTT. The full variable domain, with the rest looked up from reference TRBV5-1 and TRBJ1-1, is KAGVTQTPRYLIKTRGQQVTLSCSPISGHRSVSWYQQTPGQGLQFLFEYFSETQRNKGNFPGRFSGRQFSNSRSEMNVSTLELGDSALYLCASSLGGGAYEAFFGQGTRLTVV.